The 20 T cell receptor beta chains in this list originate from one sample, sequenced in a study of OX40 agonist ivuxolimab in advanced cancers. Produced via immunoSEQ multiplex PCR; TCRdb's table is partial and in-frame only. This table has more than 55,000 clones, 86% appearing once. The material was CD4+ or CD8+ T cells sorted from blood, obtained in a trial of the OX40 agonist ivuxolimab. Receptors were obtained from an adult with an advanced solid tumor such as melanoma, head and neck, liver or kidney cancer.

The chain carries TRBV5-1 and TRBJ1-2; the match to TRBD1 covers 7 bases. From germline, CDR1 is SGHRS and CDR2 YFSETQ. V dropped 0 bases and J dropped 8; count of bases not matched to a gene: 4. The CDR3 has 13 amino acids. For the CDR3, the DNA is TGCGCCAGCAGCTTGGACAGGGACAGAGGCTACACCTTC. Its translation is CASSLDRDRGYTF. The full variable domain, rest sourced from reference TRBV5-1 and TRBJ1-2, is KAGVTQTPRYLIKTRGQQVTLSCSPISGHRSVSWYQQTPGQGLQFLFEYFSETQRNKGNFPGRFSGRQFSNSRSEMNVSTLELGDSALYLCASSLDRDRGYTFGSGTRLTVV.

The chain links TRBV7-3 to TRBJ2-3; either TRBD1 or TRBD2 may fit D (5 bases each). The CDR3 contains 14 residues. The germline CDR1 and CDR2 sequences are SGHTA and FQGTGA. Trimming cost V 6 bases and J 2 bases, with 12 bases left between them. In nucleotides, the CDR3 is TGTGCCAGCAGATCCGGGACGCACACAGATACGCAGTATTTT. As protein: CASRSGTHTDTQYF.

Only one count was recorded for this clone. The V gene is TRBV10-3, the J gene TRBJ1-6, with 7 bases aligning to TRBD1. Germline V gene sequence: CDR1 ENHRY, CDR2 SYGVKD. The CDR3 extends over 14 amino acids. Unmatched junction bases numbered 6, after V lost 5 bases and J lost 8 bases. This chain's CDR3 is CAISRQGGDSPLHF. The CDR3 DNA reads TGTGCCATCAGTCGACAGGGTGGCGATTCACCCCTCCACTTT.

The V and J genes are TRBV9 and TRBJ1-2, with 9 bases that match TRBD1. The CDR3 is made up of 15 amino acids. The germline gives CDR1 SGDLS, CDR2 YYNGEE. V gave up 0 bases and J gave up 8 bases; unmatched junction bases: 8. The DNA for the CDR3 is TGTGCCAGCAGCGTAGATCAACAGGGGGCGGGAGGCTACACCTTC. It translates to CASSVDQQGAGGYTF.

The chain links TRBV6-4 to TRBJ2-1; D remains ambiguous. CDR1 and CDR2 (germline): MRHNA, SNTAGT. Trimming removed 2 bases from V and 4 bases from J, with 6 bases in between. This CDR3 has 13 amino acids. The CDR3 DNA reads TGTGCCAGCAGTGACAACTCGTACAATGAGCAGTTCTTC. Translating it yields CASSDNSYNEQFF.

This chain uses TRBV18 with TRBJ2-2; perhaps TRBD1 as D (6 bases). Germline CDR1 reads KGHSH; CDR2 reads LQKENI. The CDR3 spans 15 residues. Trimming left V 6 bases short and J 4 bases short, with 15 bases between. DNA for the CDR3: TGTGCCAGCTCTCCCAATTGGGGGCGCACCGGGGAGCTGTTTTTT. Its translation is CASSPNWGRTGELFF.

This chain joins TRBV19 and TRBJ1-5; tentative D call: TRBD1 (6 bases). The CDR3 runs 13 residues. V was clipped by 7 bases and J by 3 bases, with 10 bases between them. CDR1 and CDR2 from the germline V gene are LNHDA and SQIVND (reference sequence). CDR3 protein: CASTDSLNQPQHF. Here the CDR3 DNA reads TGTGCCAGTACGGACAGTCTCAATCAGCCCCAGCATTTT.

This sequence joins TRBV6-1 and TRBJ2-3; D gene ambiguous. Germline V CDR1 and CDR2: MNHNS, SASEGT. CDR3 length equals 14 residues. V lost 4 bases to trimming and J lost 6 bases, with 14 bases between them. CDR3 residues: CASSVVVLTDTQYF. The DNA of the CDR3 is TGTGCCAGCAGTGTCGTAGTACTCACGGATACGCAGTATTTT.

The chain joins TRBV7-8 to TRBJ2-5; no definite D call. The CDR3 is made up of 11 amino acids. The V end lost 5 bases, the J end lost 3 bases, and 4 bases lay between the germline ends. CDR1 and CDR2 from the germline V gene are SGHVS and FQNEAQ. The CDR3 coding sequence is TGTGCCAGCAGCCCCAAAGAGACCCAGTACTTC. It yields the protein CASSPKETQYF.

The chain uses TRBV30 and TRBJ2-3, with D unresolved. The CDR3 has 12 residues. Between the trimmed V and J ends, which lost 3 bases and 5 bases, there was a span of 9 bases. Germline assignment: CDR1 GTSNPN and CDR2 SVGIG (reference sequence). For the CDR3, the DNA is TGTGCCTGGAGGGGGAATGGAGATACGCAGTATTTT. This gives the protein CAWRGNGDTQYF.

This rearrangement joins TRBV12-5 to TRBJ2-2; possible D gene TRBD2, 6 bases. V was cut by 2 bases and J by 1 base, with 11 bases left in between. The germline gives CDR1 LGHNT, CDR2 FRNRAP. CDR3 length: 16 residues. The CDR3 bases are TGTGCTAGTGGTTTGCGGGAGAACCTGAACACCGGGGAGCTGTTTTTT. This gives the protein CASGLRENLNTGELFF.

The gene calls are TRBV18 and TRBJ2-1; 8 bases align to TRBD1. V was clipped by 3 bases and J by 7 bases; unmatched bases: 2. The germline gives CDR1 KGHSH, CDR2 LQKENI. The CDR3 runs to 13 residues. CDR3 region: CASSPDRENEQFF. The CDR3 nucleotides are TGTGCCAGCTCACCGGACAGGGAGAATGAGCAGTTCTTC.

V usage is TRBV7-8 and J usage is TRBJ1-5; unclear D gene. This CDR3 spans 15 amino acids. Germline V gene lookup returns CDR1 SGHVS and CDR2 FQNEAQ. The ends were cut back, 0 bases at V and 0 bases at J, with 6 bases in the middle. Here the CDR3 reads CASSLAVNSNQPQHF. CDR3 coding DNA: TGTGCCAGCAGCTTAGCTGTTAATAGCAATCAGCCCCAGCATTTT.

DNA for the CDR3: TGTGCCAGCAGCCAAGAACGGGCTAGCGGGGGGATATTCTTC. Protein sequence: CASSQERASGGIFF. The chain has TRBV4-2 and TRBJ2-1; TRBD2 matches 11 bases. The germline V gene encodes CDR1 LGHNA and CDR2 YNFKEQ. The CDR3 is 14 residues long. V was pared by 0 bases and J by 16 bases, with 8 bases of the junction left unmatched.

This clone has a handful of counts. This chain connects TRBV6-5 to TRBJ1-6; tentative D call: TRBD1 (5 bases). Germline V gene sequence: CDR1 MNHEY, CDR2 SVGAGI. The CDR3 loop spans 15 amino acids. The V end lost 6 bases, the J end lost 5 bases, and 14 bases lay between the germline ends. The CDR3 sequence is CASSPGQRNNSPLHF. In DNA form, the CDR3 reads TGTGCCAGCAGCCCTGGACAAAGGAATAATTCACCCCTCCACTTT.

This rearrangement joins TRBV7-9 to TRBJ1-2; D call uncertain. Germline values: CDR1 SEHNR, CDR2 FQNEAQ (reference sequence). Trimming shortened V by 5 bases and J by 6 bases, and 13 bases separated the two germline ends. The CDR3 covers 13 residues. CDR3 DNA sequence: TGTGCCAGCAGCCCGTCCATCGGGAATGGCTACACCTTC. This encodes CASSPSIGNGYTF.

V and J are TRBV11-2 and TRBJ1-3; 11 nucleotides match TRBD1. This CDR3 is 19 amino acids long. Germline CDR1 reads SGHAT; CDR2 reads FQNNGV. J was trimmed by 5 bases and V by 0 bases; bases with no gene match: 12. CDR3 sequence reads: CASSLDWTGGDLTRNTIYF. The CDR3 nucleotides read TGTGCCAGCAGCTTAGACTGGACAGGGGGCGACCTTACTAGAAACACCATATATTTT.

This rearrangement joins TRBV5-5 to TRBJ2-5; unclear D gene. The CDR3 is made up of 13 amino acids. Germline assignment: CDR1 SGHKS and CDR2 YYEKEE (reference sequence). Trimming pared 0 bases from V and 7 bases from J, leaving 10 bases between. The CDR3 nucleotides are TGTGCCAGCAGCTTGGGCATCACCGGGACCCAGTACTTC. Amino acid sequence: CASSLGITGTQYF.

The chain joins TRBV9 to TRBJ1-3, with 8 bases fitting TRBD1. Germline values: CDR1 SGDLS, CDR2 YYNGEE. This CDR3 contains 15 residues. V shed 3 bases and J 2 bases; nucleotides not matched to a gene: 4. The CDR3 nucleotides read TGTGCCAGCAGCGGGCGGACAGGGCCTGGAAACACCATATATTTT. Translation gives CASSGRTGPGNTIYF.

J is TRBJ1-1 and V is TRBV5-4, with a tentative D call TRBD1 (6 bases). CDR1 SGHNT and CDR2 YYREEE come from the germline V gene (reference sequence). The CDR3 has 18 amino acids. V lost 4 bases and J 0 bases, leaving 22 bases between the germline ends. The CDR3 DNA is TGTGCCAGCAGCCCGGACCCCCCATGGGGGGCGATGAACACTGAAGCTTTCTTT. It translates to CASSPDPPWGAMNTEAFF.